The present T cell receptor beta chain was sequenced within a study of T cell changes during pregnancy in multiple sclerosis. This CDR3 has 15 amino acids. Germline assignment: CDR1 MGHRA and CDR2 YSYEKL. Trimming took 0 bases from V and 7 from J, leaving 15 bases between them. Method: immunoSEQ multiplex PCR; TCRdb's copy keeps in-frame clones and lacks some. This table has 56,000 or so clones, 89% appearing once. The starting material was peripheral blood, obtained after pregnancy. The chain links TRBV4-1 to TRBJ1-2; D uncertain. This clonotype was obtained from a female donor with multiple sclerosis, enrolled in a pregnancy study. CDR3 sequence: CASSQDSLWAGGYTF. DNA for the CDR3: TGCGCCAGCAGCCAAGATTCCCTTTGGGCCGGTGGCTACACCTTC.